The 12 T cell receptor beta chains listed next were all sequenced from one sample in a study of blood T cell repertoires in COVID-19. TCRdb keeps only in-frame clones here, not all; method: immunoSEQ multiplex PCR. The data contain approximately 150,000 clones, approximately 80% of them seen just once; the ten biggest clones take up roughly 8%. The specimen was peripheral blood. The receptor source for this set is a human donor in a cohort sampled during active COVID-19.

CDR3: CATRTLASEQFF. The DNA of the CDR3 is TGTGCCACCCGAACCCTAGCATCTGAGCAGTTCTTC. V and J are TRBV3-1 (or the pseudogene TRBV3-2) and TRBJ2-1; D is perhaps TRBD2 (5 bases). V dropped 10 bases and J dropped 9 bases, with 16 bases sitting between them. This CDR3 has 12 amino acids. Germline assignment: CDR1 LGHDT and CDR2 YNNKEL (reference sequence).

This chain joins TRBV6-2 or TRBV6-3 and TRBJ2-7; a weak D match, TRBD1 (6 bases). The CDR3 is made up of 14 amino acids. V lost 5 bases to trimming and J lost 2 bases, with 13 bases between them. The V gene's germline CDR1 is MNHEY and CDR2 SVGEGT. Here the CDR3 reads CASSRGSSPYEQYF. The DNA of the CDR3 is TGTGCCAGCAGTAGGGGGAGCTCCCCCTACGAGCAGTACTTC.

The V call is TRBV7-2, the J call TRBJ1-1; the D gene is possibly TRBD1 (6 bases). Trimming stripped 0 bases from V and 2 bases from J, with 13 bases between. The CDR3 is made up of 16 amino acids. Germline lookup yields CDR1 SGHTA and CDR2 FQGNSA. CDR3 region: CASSLATRGHNTEAFF. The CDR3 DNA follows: TGTGCCAGCAGCTTAGCGACCAGGGGACACAACACTGAAGCTTTCTTT.

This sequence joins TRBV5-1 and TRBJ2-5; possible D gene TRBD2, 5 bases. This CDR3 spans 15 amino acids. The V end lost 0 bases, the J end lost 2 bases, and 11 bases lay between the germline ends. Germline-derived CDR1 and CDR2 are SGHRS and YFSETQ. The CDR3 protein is CASSLVIGGQETQYF. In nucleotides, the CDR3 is TGCGCCAGCAGCTTGGTAATCGGAGGACAAGAGACCCAGTACTTC.

CDR3 coding DNA: TGTGCCAGTAGTAACAGGGGGCGGGAGGACACTGAAGCTTTCTTT. Residues: CASSNRGREDTEAFF. This chain uses TRBV19 with TRBJ1-1; TRBD1 matches 9 bases. Germline CDR1 and CDR2: LNHDA and SQIVND (reference sequence). The ends lost 4 bases at V and 3 bases at J; junction bases unmatched: 6. CDR3 length: 15 residues.

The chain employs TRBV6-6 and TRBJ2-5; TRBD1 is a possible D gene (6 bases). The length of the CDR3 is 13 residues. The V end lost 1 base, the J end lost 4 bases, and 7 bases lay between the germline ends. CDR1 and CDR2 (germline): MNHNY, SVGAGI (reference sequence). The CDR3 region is CASSYWGLETQYF. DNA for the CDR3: TGTGCCAGCAGTTACTGGGGGCTAGAGACCCAGTACTTC.

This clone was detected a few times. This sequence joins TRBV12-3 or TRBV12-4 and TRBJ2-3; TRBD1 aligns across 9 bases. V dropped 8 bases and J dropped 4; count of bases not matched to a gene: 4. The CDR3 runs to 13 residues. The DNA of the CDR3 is TGTGCCAGCTCCACAGGGGGCGCAGATACGCAGTATTTT. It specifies CASSTGGADTQYF.

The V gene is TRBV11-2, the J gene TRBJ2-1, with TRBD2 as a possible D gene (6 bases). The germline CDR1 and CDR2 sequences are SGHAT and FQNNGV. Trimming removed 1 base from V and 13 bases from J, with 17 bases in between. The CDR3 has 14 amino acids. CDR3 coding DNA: TGTGCCAGCAGCTTAGTAGTTGGTGAGGGAGGCCAGTTCTTC. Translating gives CASSLVVGEGGQFF.

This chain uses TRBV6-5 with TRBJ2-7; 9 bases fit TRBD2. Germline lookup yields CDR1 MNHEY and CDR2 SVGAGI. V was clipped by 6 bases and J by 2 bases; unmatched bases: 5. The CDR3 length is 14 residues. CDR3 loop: CASRALAGAYEQYF. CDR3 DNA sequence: TGTGCCAGCAGGGCACTAGCGGGTGCCTACGAGCAGTACTTC.

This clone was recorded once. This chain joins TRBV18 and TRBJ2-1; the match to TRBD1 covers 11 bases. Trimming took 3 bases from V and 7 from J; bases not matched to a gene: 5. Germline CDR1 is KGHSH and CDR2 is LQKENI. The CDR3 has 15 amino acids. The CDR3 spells CASSPRTGGGNEQFF. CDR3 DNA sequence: TGTGCCAGCTCACCTAGGACAGGGGGCGGGAATGAGCAGTTCTTC. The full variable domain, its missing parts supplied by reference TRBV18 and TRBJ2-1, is NAGVMQNPRHLVRRRGQEARLRCSPMKGHSHVYWYRQLPEEGLKFMVYLQKENIIDESGMPKERFSAEFPKEGPSILRIQQVVRGDSAAYFCASSPRTGGGNEQFFGPGTRLTVL.

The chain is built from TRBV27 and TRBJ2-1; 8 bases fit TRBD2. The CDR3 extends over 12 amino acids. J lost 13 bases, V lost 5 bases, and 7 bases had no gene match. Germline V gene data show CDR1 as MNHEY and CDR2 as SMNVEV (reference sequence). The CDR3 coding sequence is TGTGCCAGCAGTCCTATCAGCGGGAGCCAGTTCTTC. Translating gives CASSPISGSQFF.

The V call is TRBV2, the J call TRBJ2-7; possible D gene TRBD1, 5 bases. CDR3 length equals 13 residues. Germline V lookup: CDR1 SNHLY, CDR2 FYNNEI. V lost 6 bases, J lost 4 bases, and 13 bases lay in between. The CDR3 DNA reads TGTGCCAGCAGCTCTGACAGCCCATACGAGCAGTACTTC. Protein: CASSSDSPYEQYF.